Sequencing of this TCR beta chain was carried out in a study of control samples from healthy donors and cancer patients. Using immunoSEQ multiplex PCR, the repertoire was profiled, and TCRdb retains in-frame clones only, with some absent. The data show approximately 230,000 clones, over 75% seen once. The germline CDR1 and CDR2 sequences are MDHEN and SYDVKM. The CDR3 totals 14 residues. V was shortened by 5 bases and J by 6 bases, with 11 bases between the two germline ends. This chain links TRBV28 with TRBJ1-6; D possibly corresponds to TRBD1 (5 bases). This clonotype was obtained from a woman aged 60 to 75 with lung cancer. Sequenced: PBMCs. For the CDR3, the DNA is TGTGCCAGCAGTGCTGGGACGGCTAATTCACCCCTCCACTTT. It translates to CASSAGTANSPLHF.